This T cell receptor (beta chain) stems from a study of T-cell memory formation after mild COVID-19. TCRdb re-called the 5' RACE reads with MiXCR, one entry per CDR3 protein. Of 13,000 to 15,000 distinct CDR3 sequences listed, about 21% are singletons. V lost 0 bases and J lost 0, with 11 bases in between. The CDR3 contains 16 residues. Germline CDR1 LNHNV, CDR2 YYDKDF (reference sequence). This clonotype was seen repeatedly, ten times or more. The sequence was obtained from an adult woman who had mild COVID-19 (a few samples of this study predate the infection). Cell type and time point are not known. The chain is built from TRBV15 and TRBJ1-1; no firm D call. Specimen: PBMCs or a T cell subset sorted from them (not recorded which). The CDR3 spells CATSRDYGKLNTEAFF. The CDR3 bases are TGTGCCACCAGCAGAGATTACGGCAAGTTGAACACTGAAGCTTTCTTT.